These 16 T cell receptor beta chains were sequenced from one sample in a study of CD8+ T cells in alopecia areata. Specified treatment: oral pan-JAK inhibitor, 5-10 mg twice daily. The sequencing template was cDNA reverse transcribed from extracted RNA. Assay used: immunoSEQ multiplex PCR; TCRdb lists only in-frame clones, some missing. The sample consists of about 270,000 clones, approximately 60% of them appearing once. Sequences were derived from CD4+ T cells sorted from blood, sampled around week 52, from a patient treated with tofacitinib. These receptors all stem from a human donor with alopecia areata.

J is TRBJ1-6 and V is TRBV6-1, with D perhaps TRBD1 (6 bases). CDR1 and CDR2 from the germline V gene are MNHNS and SASEGT. Trimming took 1 base from V and 9 from J, leaving 7 bases between them. This CDR3 has 13 residues. The CDR3 spells CASSEDRASPLHF. The CDR3 nucleotides are TGTGCCAGCAGTGAAGACAGGGCTTCACCCCTCCACTTT.

The rearrangement joins TRBV5-1 to TRBJ2-5; a possible D gene is TRBD2 (6 bases). Trimming stripped 2 bases from V and 12 bases from J, with 11 bases between. CDR1 is SGHRS and CDR2 is YFSETQ in the germline V gene. This CDR3 is built from 11 residues. DNA for the CDR3: TGCGCCAGCAGCTTAACCGGGACTGAGTACTTC. Translated, it gives CASSLTGTEYF.

The rearrangement uses TRBV30 and TRBJ1-2, with 7 bases lining up with TRBD1. J gave up 2 bases and V 4 bases, and 10 bases lay outside the gene matches. The length of the CDR3 is 15 residues. CDR1 is GTSNPN, CDR2 SVGIG, per germline (reference sequence). The CDR3: CAWIRASGQNYGYTF. CDR3 nucleotides: TGTGCCTGGATCCGCGCCTCGGGACAGAACTATGGCTACACCTTC.

Only a few counts were recorded for this clone. The rearrangement links TRBV11-2 to TRBJ1-2, with D perhaps matching TRBD1 (6 bases). Germline V gene sequence: CDR1 SGHAT, CDR2 FQNNGV. CDR3 length equals 15 residues. Trimming took off 5 bases at V and 0 bases at J, with 13 bases between the two ends. CDR3 residues: CASSGHRVANYGYTF. DNA for the CDR3: TGTGCCAGCAGCGGGCACAGGGTCGCTAACTATGGCTACACCTTC.

The V call is TRBV10-3, the J call TRBJ2-1, with D possibly matching TRBD2 (5 bases). Germline CDR1 and CDR2: ENHRY and SYGVKD. V shed 5 bases and J shed 5 bases, with 13 bases lying between them. This CDR3 is built from 14 residues. CDR3 DNA sequence: TGTGCCATCAGTATTACGAGGGCCGACAATGAGCAGTTCTTC. It yields the protein CAISITRADNEQFF.

J is TRBJ2-1 and V is TRBV13, with 13 bases matching TRBD2. The germline V gene encodes CDR1 PRHDT and CDR2 FYEKMQ (reference sequence). The V segment lost 7 bases and the J segment 7 bases; nucleotides outside the gene matches: 4. There are 14 residues in the CDR3. The CDR3 loop is CASKLAGGPNEQFF. The CDR3 coding sequence is TGTGCCAGCAAACTAGCGGGGGGGCCTAATGAGCAGTTCTTC.

The chain joins TRBV5-6 to TRBJ2-2, with 9 bases identical to TRBD1. This CDR3 contains 16 residues. The germline CDR1 and CDR2 sequences are SGHDT and YYEEEE. Trimming removed 4 bases from V and 4 bases from J; junction bases left unmatched: 8. CDR3 residues: CASSLPGTGSTGELFF. The CDR3, as DNA: TGTGCCAGCAGCCTACCTGGGACAGGGAGCACCGGGGAGCTGTTTTTT.

The chain carries TRBV27 and TRBJ1-2; D not resolved. Germline assignment: CDR1 MNHEY and CDR2 SMNVEV (reference sequence). This CDR3 comprises 14 residues. Trimming left V 6 bases short and J 4 bases short, with 15 bases between. The CDR3 protein is CASSRVTPPYGYTF. The DNA of the CDR3 is TGTGCCAGCAGCAGAGTGACCCCCCCCTATGGCTACACCTTC.

There are a few counts of this clone. The rearrangement uses TRBV7-9 and TRBJ1-1; D unresolved. The germline V and J ends were trimmed by 7 bases and 4 bases, with 19 bases remaining between them. This CDR3 spans 15 amino acids. CDR1 is SEHNR, CDR2 FQNEAQ, per germline (reference sequence). The DNA for the CDR3 is TGTGCCAGCATCCTCAATAGGGCTGGGGTCACTGAAGCTTTCTTT. As protein: CASILNRAGVTEAFF.

The chain is built from TRBV30 and TRBJ1-2, with D perhaps matching TRBD1 (5 bases). CDR1 and CDR2 from the germline V gene are GTSNPN and SVGIG (reference sequence). With 2 bases removed from V and 6 bases from J, the gap between germline ends came to 10 bases. The CDR3 runs 12 residues. For the CDR3, the DNA is TGTGCCTGGAGTATGGGGCTGAATGGCTACACCTTC. It encodes CAWSMGLNGYTF.

The chain is built from TRBV2 and TRBJ2-3; unclear D gene. Trimming left V 7 bases short and J 2 bases short, with 13 bases between. The germline V gene encodes CDR1 SNHLY and CDR2 FYNNEI. CDR3 size: 14 residues. For the CDR3, the DNA is TGTGCCAGCAAAATGGATGCCCACACAGATACGCAGTATTTT. It yields the protein CASKMDAHTDTQYF.

The V call is TRBV29-1, the J call TRBJ1-2, with D perhaps TRBD1 (5 bases). The CDR3 consists of 12 residues. Trimming took 7 bases from V and 5 from J, leaving 14 bases between them. Germline V gene data show CDR1 as SQVTM and CDR2 as ANQGSEA. The CDR3 loop reads CSGGGQSYGYTF. The CDR3 nucleotides are TGCAGCGGCGGAGGACAAAGTTATGGCTACACCTTC.

On this clone itself: Other DNA sequences in this sample translate to the same CDR3. The chain uses TRBV7-2 and TRBJ2-7; TRBD1 is a possible D gene (5 bases). The CDR3 extends over 13 amino acids. Germline loops: CDR1 SGHTA, CDR2 FQGNSA. Trimming cost V 0 bases and J 3 bases, with 6 bases left between them. CDR3: CASSLARGYEQYF. The CDR3 nucleotides are TGTGCCAGCAGCTTAGCTAGGGGCTACGAGCAGTACTTC.

This chain connects TRBV6-1 to TRBJ2-1; no clear D gene. Germline V lookup: CDR1 MNHNS, CDR2 SASEGT. The CDR3 runs 10 residues. Trimming left V 6 bases short and J 6 bases short, with 3 bases between. CDR3 protein: CASSRNEQFF. In nucleotides, the CDR3 is TGTGCCAGCAGCCGCAATGAGCAGTTCTTC.

This chain uses TRBV9 with TRBJ1-1; D perhaps matches TRBD1 (6 bases). The V gene's germline CDR1 is SGDLS and CDR2 YYNGEE. CDR3 length: 14 residues. Trimming took 5 bases from V and 6 from J, leaving 17 bases between them. The CDR3 loop reads CASRKQGGHSEAFF. The CDR3 DNA follows: TGTGCCAGCAGGAAACAGGGAGGACACTCTGAAGCTTTCTTT.

The CDR3 protein is CASSRHTGAHDGYTF. The CDR3 nucleotides read TGCGCCAGCAGCAGGCACACAGGGGCCCACGATGGCTACACCTTC. The chain combines TRBV5-1 with TRBJ1-2; 7 nucleotides line up with TRBD1. CDR1 is SGHRS and CDR2 is YFSETQ in the germline V gene. Unmatched junction bases numbered 12, after V lost 4 bases and J lost 6 bases. The CDR3 totals 15 residues.